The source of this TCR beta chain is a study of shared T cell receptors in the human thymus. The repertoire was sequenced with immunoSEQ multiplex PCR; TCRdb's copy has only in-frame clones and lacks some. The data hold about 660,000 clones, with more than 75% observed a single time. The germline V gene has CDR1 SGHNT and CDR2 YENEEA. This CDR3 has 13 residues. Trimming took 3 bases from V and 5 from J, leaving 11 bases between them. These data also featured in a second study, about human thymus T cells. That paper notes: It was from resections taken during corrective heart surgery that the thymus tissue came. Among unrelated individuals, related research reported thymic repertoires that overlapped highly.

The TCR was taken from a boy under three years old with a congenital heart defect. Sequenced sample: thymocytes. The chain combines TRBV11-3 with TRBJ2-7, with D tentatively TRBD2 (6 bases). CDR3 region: CASSFRGKDEQYF. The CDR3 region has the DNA TGTGCCAGCAGCTTCCGCGGGAAGGACGAGCAGTACTTC.